This T cell receptor beta chain was found in a study of shared clonotypes between healthy human individuals. This clone was seen just once. The assay ran at deep level. Libraries were prepared by immunoSEQ multiplex PCR; TCRdb keeps only in-frame clonotypes and omits some of them. The data contain some 2,100,000 clones, 90% to 95% of them singletons. Naive-designated CD8 cells lacked CD45RO, were positively enriched for CCR7, and omitted terminally differentiated effector memory CD45RA+ cells. Germline V lookup: CDR1 MDHEN, CDR2 SYDVKM. Trimming pared 3 bases from V and 0 bases from J, leaving 18 bases between. The CDR3 runs 18 residues.

This clonotype was sampled from a young man in good health. Some clones in this sample may be carry-over from other donors' samples. Input material: naive CD8+ T cells from PBMCs. The genes are TRBV28 and TRBJ1-5, with a weak D call TRBD1 (5 bases). The CDR3 DNA is TGTGCCAGCAGTTTCAGGCAGGGTTTCACGTATAGCAATCAGCCCCAGCATTTT. Translating gives CASSFRQGFTYSNQPQHF.